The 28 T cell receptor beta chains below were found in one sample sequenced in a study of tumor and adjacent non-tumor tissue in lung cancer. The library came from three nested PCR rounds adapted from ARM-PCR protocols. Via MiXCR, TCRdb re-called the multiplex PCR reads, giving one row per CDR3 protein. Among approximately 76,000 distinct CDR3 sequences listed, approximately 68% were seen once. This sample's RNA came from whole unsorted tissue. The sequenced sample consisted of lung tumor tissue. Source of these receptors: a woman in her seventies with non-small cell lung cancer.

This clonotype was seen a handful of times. CDR3 protein: CASSPSRQETQYF. The CDR3 nucleotides read TGTGCCAGCTCACCTTCAAGACAAGAGACCCAGTACTTC. The V call is TRBV18, the J call TRBJ2-5; D remains ambiguous. V lost 3 bases and J lost 2, with 7 bases in between. The germline V gene encodes CDR1 KGHSH and CDR2 LQKENI. This CDR3 comprises 13 residues.

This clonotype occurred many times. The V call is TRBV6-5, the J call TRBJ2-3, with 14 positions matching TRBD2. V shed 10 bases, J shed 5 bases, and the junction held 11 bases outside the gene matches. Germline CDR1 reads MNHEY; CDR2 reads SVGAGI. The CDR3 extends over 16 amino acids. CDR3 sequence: CATRRGLAGVRDTQYF. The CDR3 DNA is TGTGCCACCAGACGGGGACTAGCGGGAGTCAGAGATACGCAGTATTTT.

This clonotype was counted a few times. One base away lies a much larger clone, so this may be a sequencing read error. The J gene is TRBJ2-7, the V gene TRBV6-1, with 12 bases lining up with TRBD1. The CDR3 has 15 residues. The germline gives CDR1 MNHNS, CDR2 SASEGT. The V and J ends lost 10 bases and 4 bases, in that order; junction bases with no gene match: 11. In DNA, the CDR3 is TGTGCCAACACCGGGACAGGGGGCCTGAAGTACGAGCAGTACTTC. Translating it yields CANTGTGGLKYEQYF.

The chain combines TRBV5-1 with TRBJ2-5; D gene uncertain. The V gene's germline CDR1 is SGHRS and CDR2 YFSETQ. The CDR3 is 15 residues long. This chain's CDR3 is CPISLAIWGQETQYF. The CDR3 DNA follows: TGCCCCATCAGCTTGGCCATATGGGGACAAGAGACCCAGTACTTC.

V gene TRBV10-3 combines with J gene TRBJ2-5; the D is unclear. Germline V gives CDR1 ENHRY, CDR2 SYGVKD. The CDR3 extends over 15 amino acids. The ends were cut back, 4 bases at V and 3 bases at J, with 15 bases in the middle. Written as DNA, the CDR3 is TGTGCCATCAGTGTGTCGACGATGGGTAAAGAGACCCAGTACTTC. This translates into CAISVSTMGKETQYF.

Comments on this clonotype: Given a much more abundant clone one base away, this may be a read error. The CDR3 nucleotides are TGCGCCAGCAGCTCTGGGACAGCCTACACCGGGGAGCTGTTTTTT. This gives the protein CASSSGTAYTGELFF. The chain combines TRBV5-1 with TRBJ2-2; 7 nucleotides agree with TRBD1. This CDR3 has 15 amino acids. The germline gives CDR1 SGHRS, CDR2 YFSETQ. Germline trimming cut 3 bases from V and 3 bases from J; bases unmatched to any gene: 5.

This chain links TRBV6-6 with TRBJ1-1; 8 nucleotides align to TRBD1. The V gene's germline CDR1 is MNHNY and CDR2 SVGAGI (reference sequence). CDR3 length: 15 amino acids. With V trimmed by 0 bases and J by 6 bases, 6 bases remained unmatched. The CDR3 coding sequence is TGTGCCAGCAGTTACTCACAGACAGGGGACTCTGAAGCTTTCTTT. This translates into CASSYSQTGDSEAFF.

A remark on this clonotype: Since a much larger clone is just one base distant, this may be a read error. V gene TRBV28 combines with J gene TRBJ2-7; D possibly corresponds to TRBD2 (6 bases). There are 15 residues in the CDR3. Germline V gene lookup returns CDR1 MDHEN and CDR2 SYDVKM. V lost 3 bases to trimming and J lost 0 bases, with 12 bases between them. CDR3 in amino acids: CASSFEAGSSYEQYF. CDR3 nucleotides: TGTGCCAGCAGTTTTGAGGCGGGGTCCTCCTACGAGCAGTACTTC.

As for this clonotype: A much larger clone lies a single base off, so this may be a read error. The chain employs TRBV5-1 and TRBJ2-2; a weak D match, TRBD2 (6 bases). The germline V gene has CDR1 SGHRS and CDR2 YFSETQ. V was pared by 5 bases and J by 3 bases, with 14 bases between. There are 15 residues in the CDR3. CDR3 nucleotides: TGCGCCAGCAGGGAAGCGGGCCCGGACACCGGGGAGCTGTTTTTT. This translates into CASREAGPDTGELFF.

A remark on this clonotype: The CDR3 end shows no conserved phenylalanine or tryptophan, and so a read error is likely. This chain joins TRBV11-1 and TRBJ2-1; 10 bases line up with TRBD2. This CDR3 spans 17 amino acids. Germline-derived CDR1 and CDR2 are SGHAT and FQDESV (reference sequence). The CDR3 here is CAGSSHLAGGPYNEQFL. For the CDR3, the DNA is TGTGCCGGCAGCTCCCACTTAGCGGGAGGTCCCTACAATGAGCAGTTCTTA.

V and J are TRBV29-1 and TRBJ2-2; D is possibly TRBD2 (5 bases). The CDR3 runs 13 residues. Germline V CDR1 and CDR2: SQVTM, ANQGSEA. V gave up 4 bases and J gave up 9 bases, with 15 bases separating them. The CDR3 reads CSVVAGDIRELFF. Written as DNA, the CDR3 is TGCAGCGTTGTCGCGGGTGACATCCGGGAGCTGTTTTTT.

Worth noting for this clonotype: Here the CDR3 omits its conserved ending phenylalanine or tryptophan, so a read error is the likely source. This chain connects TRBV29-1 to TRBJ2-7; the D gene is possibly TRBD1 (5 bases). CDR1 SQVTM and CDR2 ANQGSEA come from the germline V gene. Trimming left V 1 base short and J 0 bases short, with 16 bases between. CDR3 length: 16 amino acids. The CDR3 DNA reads TGCAGCGTTGAAGTTCTCCCACAGGTGAGCTCCTACGAGCAGTACATC. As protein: CSVEVLPQVSSYEQYI.

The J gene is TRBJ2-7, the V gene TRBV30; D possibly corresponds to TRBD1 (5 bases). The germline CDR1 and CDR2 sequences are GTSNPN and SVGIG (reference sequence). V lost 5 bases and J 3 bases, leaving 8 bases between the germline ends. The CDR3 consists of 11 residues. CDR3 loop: CAWGAVYEQYF. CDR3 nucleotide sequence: TGTGCCTGGGGGGCTGTCTACGAGCAGTACTTC.

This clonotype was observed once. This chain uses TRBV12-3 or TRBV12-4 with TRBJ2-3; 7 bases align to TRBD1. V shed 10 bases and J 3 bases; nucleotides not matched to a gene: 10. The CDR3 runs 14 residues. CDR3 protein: CATTLTGSTDTQYF. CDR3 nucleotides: TGTGCCACGACCTTGACAGGGTCGACAGATACGCAGTATTTT.

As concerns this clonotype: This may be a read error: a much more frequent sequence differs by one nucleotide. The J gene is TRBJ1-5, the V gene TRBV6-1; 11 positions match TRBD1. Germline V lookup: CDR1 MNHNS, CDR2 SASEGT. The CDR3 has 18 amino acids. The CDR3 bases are TGTACCAGCAGTGGAGGACAGGGGGCCGGCCTCGGGGATCAGCCCCAGCATTTT. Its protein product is CTSSGGQGAGLGDQPQHF.

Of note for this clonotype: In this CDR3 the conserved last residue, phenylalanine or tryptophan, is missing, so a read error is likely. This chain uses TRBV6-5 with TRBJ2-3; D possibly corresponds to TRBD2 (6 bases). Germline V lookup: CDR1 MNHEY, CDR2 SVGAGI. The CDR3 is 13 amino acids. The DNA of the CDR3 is TGTGCCAGCGCCCGACTAGACACAAATACGCAGTATTAT. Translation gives CASARLDTNTQYY.

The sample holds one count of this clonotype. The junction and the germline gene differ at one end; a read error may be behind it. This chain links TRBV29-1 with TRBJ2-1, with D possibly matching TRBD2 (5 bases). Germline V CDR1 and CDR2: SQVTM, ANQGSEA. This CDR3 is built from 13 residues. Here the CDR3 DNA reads TGTAGCGTTCGACTATATTCGGTCAATGAACAGTTCTTC. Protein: CSVRLYSVNEQFF.

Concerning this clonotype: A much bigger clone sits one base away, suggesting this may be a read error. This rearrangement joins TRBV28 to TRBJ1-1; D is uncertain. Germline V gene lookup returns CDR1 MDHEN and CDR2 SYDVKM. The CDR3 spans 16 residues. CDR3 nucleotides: TGTGCCAGCAGTTTTTCCAGCGCCGGGATGAACAATGAAGCTTTCTTT. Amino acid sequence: CASSFSSAGMNNEAFF.

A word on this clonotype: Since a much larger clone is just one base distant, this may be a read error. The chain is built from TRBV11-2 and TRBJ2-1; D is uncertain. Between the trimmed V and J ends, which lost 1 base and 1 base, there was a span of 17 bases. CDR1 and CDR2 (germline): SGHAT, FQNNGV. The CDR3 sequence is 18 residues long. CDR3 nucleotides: TGTGCCAGCAGCTTAGCCTCCTCCGTAGCCAGTTCCTACAATGAGCAGTTCTTC. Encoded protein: CASSLASSVASSYNEQFF.

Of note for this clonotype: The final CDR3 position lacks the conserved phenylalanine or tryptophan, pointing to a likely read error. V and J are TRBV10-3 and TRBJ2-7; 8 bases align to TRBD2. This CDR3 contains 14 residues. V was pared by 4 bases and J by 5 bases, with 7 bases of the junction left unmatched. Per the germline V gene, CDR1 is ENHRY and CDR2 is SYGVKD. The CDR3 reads CAISGREAGDEQYL. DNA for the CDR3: TGTGCCATCAGTGGGCGGGAGGCAGGAGACGAGCAGTACTTA.

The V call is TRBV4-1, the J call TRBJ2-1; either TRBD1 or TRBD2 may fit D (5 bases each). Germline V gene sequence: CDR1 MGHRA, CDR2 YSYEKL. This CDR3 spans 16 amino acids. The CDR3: CVCSHYRDPMVNEQFF. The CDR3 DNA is TGCGTCTGCAGCCACTACCGGGACCCCATGGTCAATGAGCAGTTCTTC.

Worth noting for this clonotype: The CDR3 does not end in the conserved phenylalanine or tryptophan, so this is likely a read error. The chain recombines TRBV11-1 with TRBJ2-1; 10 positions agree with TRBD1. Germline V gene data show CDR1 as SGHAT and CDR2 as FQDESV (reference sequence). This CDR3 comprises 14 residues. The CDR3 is CVSSGDRGPYEQFL. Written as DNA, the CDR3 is TGTGTCAGCAGCGGAGACAGGGGGCCTTATGAGCAGTTCTTA.

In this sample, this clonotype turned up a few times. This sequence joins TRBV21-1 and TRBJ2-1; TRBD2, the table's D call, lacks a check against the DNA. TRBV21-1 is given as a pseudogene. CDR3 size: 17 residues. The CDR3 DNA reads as TGTGCCAGCAGCAAAAAGGACTTGCGGGTGCTTATGGATGAGCAGTTCTTC. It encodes CASSKKDLRVLMDEQFF.

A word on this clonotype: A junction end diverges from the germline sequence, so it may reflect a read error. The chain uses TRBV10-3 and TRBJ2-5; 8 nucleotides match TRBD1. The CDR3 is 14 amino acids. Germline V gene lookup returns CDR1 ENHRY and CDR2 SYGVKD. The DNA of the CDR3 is TGTGCCATCAGTGGGTCAGTACAGGGGGAGACCCATTACTTC. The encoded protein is CAISGSVQGETHYF.

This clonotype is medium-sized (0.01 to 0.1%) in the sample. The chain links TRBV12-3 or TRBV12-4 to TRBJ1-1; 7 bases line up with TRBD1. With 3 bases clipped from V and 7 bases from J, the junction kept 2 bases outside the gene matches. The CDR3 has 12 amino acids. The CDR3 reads CASSFTGVEAFF. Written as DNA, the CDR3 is TGTGCCAGCAGTTTCACAGGGGTTGAAGCTTTCTTT.

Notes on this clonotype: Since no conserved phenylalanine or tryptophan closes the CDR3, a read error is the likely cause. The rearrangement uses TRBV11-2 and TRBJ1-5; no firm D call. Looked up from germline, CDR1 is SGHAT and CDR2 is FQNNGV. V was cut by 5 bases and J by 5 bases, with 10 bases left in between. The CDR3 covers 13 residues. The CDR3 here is CASSETGDQPQHS. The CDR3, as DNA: TGTGCCAGCAGCGAGACGGGTGATCAGCCCCAGCATTCT.

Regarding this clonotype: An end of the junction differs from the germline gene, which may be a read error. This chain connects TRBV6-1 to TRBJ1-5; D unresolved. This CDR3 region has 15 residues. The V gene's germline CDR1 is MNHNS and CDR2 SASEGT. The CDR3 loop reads CASSELLMRVWPQHF. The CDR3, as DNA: TGTGCTAGCAGTGAATTGCTTATGAGGGTGTGGCCCCAGCATTTT.

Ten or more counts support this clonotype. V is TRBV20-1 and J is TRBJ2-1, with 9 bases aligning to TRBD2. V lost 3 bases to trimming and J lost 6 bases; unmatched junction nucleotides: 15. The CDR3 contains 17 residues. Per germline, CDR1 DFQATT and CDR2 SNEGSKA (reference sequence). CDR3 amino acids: CSASGGGGWRGSNEQFF. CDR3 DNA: TGCAGTGCTAGTGGCGGGGGGGGCTGGAGGGGAAGCAATGAGCAGTTCTTC.